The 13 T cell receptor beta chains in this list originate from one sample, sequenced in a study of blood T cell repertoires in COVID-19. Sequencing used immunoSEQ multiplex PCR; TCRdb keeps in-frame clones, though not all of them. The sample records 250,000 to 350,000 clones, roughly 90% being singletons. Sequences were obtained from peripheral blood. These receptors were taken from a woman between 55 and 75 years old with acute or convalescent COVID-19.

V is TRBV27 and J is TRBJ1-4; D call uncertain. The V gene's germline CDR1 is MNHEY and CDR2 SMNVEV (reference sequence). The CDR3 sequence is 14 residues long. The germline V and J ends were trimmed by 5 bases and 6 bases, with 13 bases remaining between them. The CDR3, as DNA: TGTGCCAGCAGTCCCTCCGGGGATGATGAAAAACTGTTTTTT. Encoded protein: CASSPSGDDEKLFF.

In DNA, the CDR3 is TGCAGCGTTGAAGTCTGGGACAGGGGATCAGATACGCAGTATTTT. Translated, it gives CSVEVWDRGSDTQYF. The chain combines TRBV29-1 with TRBJ2-3; TRBD1 agrees at 10 bases. Germline CDR1 and CDR2: SQVTM and ANQGSEA. J lost 4 bases, V lost 1 base, and 5 bases had no gene match. The CDR3 is made up of 15 amino acids.

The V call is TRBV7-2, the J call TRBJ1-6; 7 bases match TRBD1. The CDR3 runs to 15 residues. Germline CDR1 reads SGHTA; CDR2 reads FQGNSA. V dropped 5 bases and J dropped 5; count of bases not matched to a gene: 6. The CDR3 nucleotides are TGTGCCAGCAGCCCACGGGGGACAGATAATTCACCCCTCCACTTT. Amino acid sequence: CASSPRGTDNSPLHF.

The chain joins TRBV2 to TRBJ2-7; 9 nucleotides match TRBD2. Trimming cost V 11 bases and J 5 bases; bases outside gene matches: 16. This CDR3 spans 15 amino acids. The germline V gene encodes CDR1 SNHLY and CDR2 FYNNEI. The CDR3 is CAASPGTSSLNEQYF. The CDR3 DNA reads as TGTGCCGCTAGCCCGGGGACTAGCTCGTTAAACGAGCAGTACTTC.

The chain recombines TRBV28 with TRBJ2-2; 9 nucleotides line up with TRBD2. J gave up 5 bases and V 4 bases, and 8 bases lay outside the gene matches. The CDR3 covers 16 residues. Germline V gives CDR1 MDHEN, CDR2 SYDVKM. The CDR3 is CASSYIAGVGTGELFF. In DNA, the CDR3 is TGTGCCAGCAGTTACATAGCGGGAGTTGGTACCGGGGAGCTGTTTTTT.

In DNA form, the CDR3 reads TGTGCCTGGGGACAGGGGGAAGAGACCCAGTACTTC. Amino acid sequence: CAWGQGEETQYF. This chain joins TRBV30 and TRBJ2-5; TRBD1 matches at 10 bases. Germline V gives CDR1 GTSNPN, CDR2 SVGIG (reference sequence). The CDR3 runs to 12 residues. V was pared by 5 bases and J by 3 bases, with 0 bases of the junction left unmatched. The whole variable domain, filled in from reference TRBV30 and TRBJ2-5, reads SQTIHQWPATLVQPVGSPLSLECTVEGTSNPNLYWYRQAAGRGLQLLFYSVGIGQISSEVPQNLSASRPQDRQFILSSKKLLLSDSGFYLCAWGQGEETQYFGPGTRLLVL.

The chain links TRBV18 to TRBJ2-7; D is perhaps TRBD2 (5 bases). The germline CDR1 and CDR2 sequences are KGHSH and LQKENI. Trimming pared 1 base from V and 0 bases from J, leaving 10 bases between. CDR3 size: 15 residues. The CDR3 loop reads CASSPQRSNSYEQYF. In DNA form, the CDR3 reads TGTGCCAGCTCACCACAGCGGAGTAACTCCTACGAGCAGTACTTC.

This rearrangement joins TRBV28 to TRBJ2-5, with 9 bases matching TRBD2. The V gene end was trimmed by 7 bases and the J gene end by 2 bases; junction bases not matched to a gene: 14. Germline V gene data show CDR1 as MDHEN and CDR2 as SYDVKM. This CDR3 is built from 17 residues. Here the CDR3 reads CASNPGTLGLAQETQYF. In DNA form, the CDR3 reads TGTGCCAGCAATCCGGGAACCTTGGGACTAGCTCAAGAGACCCAGTACTTC. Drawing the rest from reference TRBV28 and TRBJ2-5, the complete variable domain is DVKVTQSSRYLVKRTGEKVFLECVQDMDHENMFWYRQDPGLGLRLIYFSYDVKMKEKGDIPEGYSVSREKKERFSLILESASTNQTSMYLCASNPGTLGLAQETQYFGPGTRLLVL.

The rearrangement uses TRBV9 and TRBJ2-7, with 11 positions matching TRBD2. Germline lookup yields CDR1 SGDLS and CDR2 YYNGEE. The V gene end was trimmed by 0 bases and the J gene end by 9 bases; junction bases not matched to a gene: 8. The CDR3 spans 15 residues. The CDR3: CASSVGTSGREVQYF. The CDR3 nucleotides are TGTGCCAGCAGCGTAGGTACTAGCGGGAGAGAGGTGCAGTACTTC.

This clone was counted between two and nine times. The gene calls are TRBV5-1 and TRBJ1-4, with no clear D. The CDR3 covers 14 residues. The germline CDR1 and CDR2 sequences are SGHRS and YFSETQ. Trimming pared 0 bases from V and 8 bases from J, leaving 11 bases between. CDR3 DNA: TGCGCCAGCAGCTTGGACGGGTTTCTCGAAAAACTGTTTTTT. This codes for CASSLDGFLEKLFF.

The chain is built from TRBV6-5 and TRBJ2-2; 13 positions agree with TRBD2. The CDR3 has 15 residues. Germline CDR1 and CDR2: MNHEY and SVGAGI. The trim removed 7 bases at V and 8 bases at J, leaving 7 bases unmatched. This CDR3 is CASTGLAGAGGELFF. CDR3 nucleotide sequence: TGTGCCAGCACCGGACTAGCGGGAGCGGGTGGGGAGCTGTTTTTT.

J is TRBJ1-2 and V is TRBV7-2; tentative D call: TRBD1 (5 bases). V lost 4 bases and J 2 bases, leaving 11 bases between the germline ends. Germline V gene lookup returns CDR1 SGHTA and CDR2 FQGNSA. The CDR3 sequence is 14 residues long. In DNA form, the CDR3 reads TGTGCCAGCAGCTCGTACAGGCCGAACTATGGCTACACCTTC. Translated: CASSSYRPNYGYTF. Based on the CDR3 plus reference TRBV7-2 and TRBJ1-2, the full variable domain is GAGVSQSPSNKVTEKGKDVELRCDPISGHTALYWYRQSLGQGLEFLIYFQGNSAPDKSGLPSDRFSAERTGGSVSTLTIQRTQQEDSAVYLCASSSYRPNYGYTFGSGTRLTVV.

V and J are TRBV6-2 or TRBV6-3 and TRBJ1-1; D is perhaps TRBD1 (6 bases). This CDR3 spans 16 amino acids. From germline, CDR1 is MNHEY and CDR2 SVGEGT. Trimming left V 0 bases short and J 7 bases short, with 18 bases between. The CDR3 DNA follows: TGTGCCAGCAGTTACTCGAGGGGGACACGTCTAAATGAAGCTTTCTTT. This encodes CASSYSRGTRLNEAFF.